The clone carrying this TCR beta chain was counted once. The sample belongs to a study of T cell changes during pregnancy in multiple sclerosis. V was cut by 3 bases and J by 4 bases, with 10 bases left in between. This CDR3 comprises 14 residues. Looked up from germline, CDR1 is KGHSH and CDR2 is LQKENI. TCRdb's copy holds only in-frame clones and misses some; the assay was immunoSEQ multiplex PCR. The sample has over 85,000 clones; about nine tenths are singletons. The sequenced sample was peripheral blood, obtained in the second trimester of pregnancy. V usage is TRBV18 and J usage is TRBJ1-5; D uncertain. This clonotype was sampled from a female donor in good health, enrolled as a control in a pregnancy study. The DNA for the CDR3 is TGTGCCAGCTCACCGTCAATGAGTAATCAGCCCCAGCATTTT. Protein: CASSPSMSNQPQHF.